This T cell receptor beta chain was obtained from a study of beta chain features in type 1 diabetes (dated by TCRdb to 2017 to 2018). A note on the overall study: Mean age, gender distribution, total cell number and subset yield were not different between patients and healthy donors. Across all samples, approximately 98,000,000 sorted cells were examined, and cell number per subset correlated strongly with RNA yield. In the study, TCRB repertoires of sorted circulating CD4+ T cell subsets from recently diagnosed type 1 diabetes patients were compared with those of matched healthy donors. Naive and central memory subsets were obtained from all 30 or so donors, but regulatory and stem cell-like memory subsets were isolated from only 8 patients and roughly 8 healthy donors. Results the study describes overall, beyond this receptor: Shorter templates might be favored by PCR, yet because patient and control samples were amplified and corrected together, any such skew would affect both groups equally. Sequencing cDNA rather than genomic DNA could over-represent highly expressing activated cells, although activation and CD3 levels did not differ between groups. Naive, central memory and regulatory TCRB repertoires appeared more similar among patients than among healthy donors. HLA sub-analyses involved small numbers of individuals, so any influence of HLA type on TCRB rearrangement remained unresolved. In all four CD4+ subsets, TCRB CDR3 length was moderately but significantly shorter in type 1 diabetes patients. Fewer insertions and more nucleotide deletions at VDJ recombination sites were observed in patients with type 1 diabetes, implying thymic rearrangement abnormalities.

The CDR3 numbers 11 residues from cysteine through phenylalanine. The retained sequence is limited to the CDR3, 33 bases, with the frame set at the first base. The germline V gene encodes CDR1 SGHDT and CDR2 YYEEEE. The trim is 0 bases for V and 10 bases for J, with a gap of 7 bases between the germline ends. The entire amount of isolated RNA was reverse transcribed using the High Capacity cDNA Reverse Transcription Kit, so the sequenced TCRB transcripts were expressed ones. Deep immunoSEQ sequencing was performed on naive, central memory and regulatory T cell samples, with an average of about 4 million total reads per sample. After sorted cells were lysed in RLT buffer, RNA was extracted with DNase-treated RNeasy Micro or Mini kits, with the choice depending on cell number. To prevent cross-contamination, every cell subset was processed on its own, while patient and healthy donor samples were processed together. TCRB sequences were amplified from cDNA with the immunoSEQ multiplex PCR, producing 87-bp fragments spanning the CDR3 region. The amplicons were sequenced using the Illumina HiSeq platform. The source study handled its data this way. Synthetic template baselines were used to correct PCR bias computationally, reads within Hamming distance 2 were collapsed together, and singletons that could not be merged were discarded. Reads were aligned to IMGT to assign V, D and J genes, CDR3 length, and insertions or deletions at six rearrangement sites. Clonotype counts were normalized to sorted cell number within each subset before computing true diversity and Gini coefficients with the tcR R package. Repertoire sharing was quantified using the overlap coefficient calculated on TCRB nucleotide sequences. Out-of-frame TCRB sequences from naive cells were analyzed as a proxy for the pre-selection repertoire. Imported from immuneACCESS, the table was reduced by TCRdb to in-frame sequences with V and J called. These copies leave out some clones; in studies compared against another copy, an unresolved V gene accounts for under half, and the cause of the remainder is not known. That table furnishes V, J and clone size, whereas the DNA furnished D and trimming. The sample records about 250,000 clones, roughly 14% of which are singletons. The top ten clones comprise more than 0.02% of the sample.

A single peripheral blood draw of approximately 110 mL on average was collected from each donor into heparinised tubes. A BD FACSAria II was used to sort naive, central memory, regulatory and stem cell-like memory CD4+ T cells with a panel that included CD45RO, CCR7, CD25, CD127, CD95 and CD27. Every sorted population had a purity above 95%. Right away, PBMCs were isolated by Lymphoprep density gradient centrifugation and were stained directly, with no culture step. So that batch effects would be minimized, each experiment stained and sorted samples in pairs, pairing one healthy donor with one patient. On this clone itself: Its antigen is still unknown. Base qualities are not provided; no much larger clone lies one nucleotide away.

The TCR comes from a woman in her 40s in good health. The sequenced material came from naive CD4+ T cells from blood. Taken with the paper, the label for cell subset or site translates to: true naive CD4+ T cells. The rearrangement combines TRBV5-6 with TRBJ2-5; no D gene is confidently identified. Here the CDR3 is given as CASSLGPVQYF. The DNA sequence follows: TGTGCCAGCAGCTTGGGGCCCGTCCAGTACTTC.